Listed below are T cell receptor beta chains from one sample, sequenced in a study of blood T cell repertoires in COVID-19. Produced via immunoSEQ multiplex PCR; TCRdb's table is partial and in-frame only. The sample lists under 250,000 clones, 85% to 95% occurring once. Specimen: peripheral blood. These receptors all stem from a man under 40 with COVID-19, enrolled during active disease. Both conserved end residues are part of each CDR3. Each record gives: D gene, J gene, clone size, V gene, CDR3 DNA, CDR3 protein. The D gene is left open where the match is weak. Size tells how often a clone was seen (once, few, many) or the class of an expanded clone, and some rows leave it out.

>.|TRBJ1-1|.|TRBV30
TGTGCCTGGAGTGTAGGAGGACTGAACACTGAAGCTTTCTTT
CAWSVGGLNTEAFF
>TRBD2|TRBJ2-3|.|TRBV9
TGTGCCAGCAGCAGTCAGCGGGGGGCCCGCACAGATACGCAGTATTTT
CASSSQRGARTDTQYF
>TRBD1|TRBJ2-1|.|TRBV10-1
TGCGCCAGCAGTACCGGGACAGACCCTTACAATGAGCAGTTCTTC
CASSTGTDPYNEQFF
>TRBD2|TRBJ2-1|.|TRBV6-2/TRBV6-3
TGTGCCAGCAGTTACTCGTCACTAGCGGGAAATGAGCAGTTCTTC
CASSYSSLAGNEQFF
>.|TRBJ1-1|.|TRBV18
TGTGCCAGCTCAACCCACAAGAACACTGAAGCTTTCTTT
CASSTHKNTEAFF
>.|TRBJ2-7|.|TRBV5-1
TGCGCCAGCAGCTTACAGGGCGTTGGGGTTTCCGAGCAGTACTTC
CASSLQGVGVSEQYF
>TRBD2|TRBJ2-2|.|TRBV4-1
TGCGCCAGCAGCCATCTAGCGGAGAACACCGGGGAGCTGTTTTTT
CASSHLAENTGELFF
>.|TRBJ2-2|few|TRBV2
TGTGCCAGCAGCGCCCTACAGGGTTTTGCCGGGGAGCTGTTTTTT
CASSALQGFAGELFF
>.|TRBJ1-5|.|TRBV27
TGTGCCAGCAGTTTACTTGGCAGGGCAAGGCAGCCCCAGCATTTT
CASSLLGRARQPQHF
>TRBD1|TRBJ1-6|.|TRBV20-1
TGCAGTGCTAGTCCATCAACAGGGGCCGGGGGACCCCTCCACTTT
CSASPSTGAGGPLHF
>.|TRBJ1-5|.|TRBV19
TGTGCCAGTAGTCAGCTTGGGGGACACCTCAATCAGCCCCAGCATTTT
CASSQLGGHLNQPQHF
>.|TRBJ2-5|.|TRBV20-1
TGCAGTTGGAGACAGCAAGAGACCCAGTACTTC
CSWRQQETQYF
>.|TRBJ1-2|.|TRBV6-1
TGTGCCAGCAGTGAACCCGGGAACTATGGCTACACCTTC
CASSEPGNYGYTF
>.|TRBJ1-5|.|TRBV5-4
TGTGCCAGCAGCTTGGAACAGGATCAGCCCCAGCATTTT
CASSLEQDQPQHF
>TRBD1|TRBJ1-1|.|TRBV18
TGTGCCAGCTCACCACAGGGGGCCGGGTCGAACACTGAAGCTTTCTTT
CASSPQGAGSNTEAFF
>.|TRBJ1-6|.|TRBV6-5
TGTGCCAGCAGTTACGAGGGCGGTGGTTCACCCCTCCACTTT
CASSYEGGGSPLHF
>.|TRBJ2-1|.|TRBV27
TGTGCCAGCAGTGCCGGGACGGCGGGAATCAATGAGCAGTTCTTC
CASSAGTAGINEQFF
>TRBD1|TRBJ1-1|.|TRBV5-5
TGTGCCAGCAGCCCAAGACAGGGTGGTGAAGCTTTCTTT
CASSPRQGGEAFF
>TRBD1|TRBJ2-3|.|TRBV3-1/TRBV3-2
TGTGCCAGCAGCCGGGACAGGTCTAGGGATACGCAGTATTTT
CASSRDRSRDTQYF
>TRBD1|TRBJ1-5|.|TRBV19
TGTGCCAGTAGTGCACAGGGGGGAAGCAATCAGCCCCAGCATTTT
CASSAQGGSNQPQHF
>TRBD1|TRBJ2-2|.|TRBV5-1
TGCGCCAGCAGCCCCGCAGGGGGCTACGGGGAGCTGTTTTTT
CASSPAGGYGELFF
>.|TRBJ2-7|.|TRBV4-1
TGCGCCAGCAGCCAAGGGGTCACATTGGACAGCTCCTACGAGCAGTACTTC
CASSQGVTLDSSYEQYF
>.|TRBJ2-7|once|TRBV7-9
TGTGCCAGCAGCTTAGCGGGGGGGCGTGAAGAGCAGTACTTC
CASSLAGGREEQYF
>.|TRBJ1-1|.|TRBV6-5
TGTGCCAGCAGTCGGGACACGGCTTCTGGGGGAGCTTTCTTT
CASSRDTASGGAFF
>TRBD1|TRBJ1-1|.|TRBV15
TGTGCCACCAGCAGAGATCTGCAGGGGGGTGCTGAAGCTTTCTTT
CATSRDLQGGAEAFF
>.|TRBJ1-2|.|TRBV6-2/TRBV6-3
TGTGCCAGCAGTTACTCGGGCAGGTCTCTCTATGGCTACACCTTC
CASSYSGRSLYGYTF
>.|TRBJ2-3|once|TRBV30
TGTGCCTGGAGTCCCTCAGATACGCAGTATTTT
CAWSPSDTQYF
>TRBD1|TRBJ2-2|.|TRBV6-5
TGTGCCAGCAGTTACTCGGGGCAGGGGGCGGACGGGGAGCTGTTTTTT
CASSYSGQGADGELFF
>.|TRBJ1-2|.|TRBV28
TGTGCCAGCAGTTTGACAGACACGAACTATGGCTACACCTTC
CASSLTDTNYGYTF
>.|TRBJ1-3|.|TRBV6-1
TGTGCCAGCAGAGAATGGGGCGCTGGAAACACCATATATTTT
CASREWGAGNTIYF